A selection of T cell receptor beta chains follows, all from one sample in a study of T cells in narcolepsy. Repertoires were generated with immunoSEQ multiplex PCR, while TCRdb's copy carries only in-frame clones and drops some. Of about 40,000 clones listed, approximately 88% are singletons. Material: CD45RA- memory CD4+ T cells from PBMCs. These receptors were taken from a human donor with narcolepsy. Each CDR3 is given with its conserved first and last residue. Each record gives: clone size, D gene, V gene, J gene, CDR3 DNA, CDR3 protein. D genes are given only for firm matches. Size values are once, few and many counts, or a class for expanded clones, and some rows have none.

size: -
D: -
V: TRBV11-3
J: TRBJ2-7
DNA: TGTGCCAGCAGCTCGGACCGCGGCGAGCAGTACTTC
CDR3: CASSSDRGEQYF

size: -
D: -
V: TRBV14
J: TRBJ1-2
DNA: TGTGCCAGCAGCCAAGACCTACCCCGGTATGATGGCTACACCTTC
CDR3: CASSQDLPRYDGYTF

size: -
D: -
V: TRBV11-3
J: TRBJ2-3
DNA: TGTGCCAGCAGCTTTCCCGGGCGGGGCAGCACAGATACGCAGTATTTT
CDR3: CASSFPGRGSTDTQYF

size: -
D: -
V: TRBV2
J: TRBJ1-6
DNA: TGTGCCAGCAGGGCCATAGTTTTACCCCTCCACTTT
CDR3: CASRAIVLPLHF

size: -
D: TRBD2
V: TRBV15
J: TRBJ2-1
DNA: TGTGCCACCAGCAGAGGACTAGCGGGGGCCTACAATGAGCAGTTCTTC
CDR3: CATSRGLAGAYNEQFF

size: once
D: TRBD1
V: TRBV29-1
J: TRBJ1-4
DNA: TGCAGCGTTGTGGAGGGGGCGTCTGAAAAACTGTTTTTT
CDR3: CSVVEGASEKLFF

size: -
D: TRBD2
V: TRBV30
J: TRBJ2-3
DNA: TGTGCCTGGGGGGGGACTATGAGGGGCCCAGATACGCAGTATTTT
CDR3: CAWGGTMRGPDTQYF

size: once
D: -
V: TRBV30
J: TRBJ1-4
DNA: TGTGCCTGGAGTGTGACGGAGTTAAATGAAAAACTGTTTTTT
CDR3: CAWSVTELNEKLFF

size: -
D: -
V: TRBV5-1
J: TRBJ1-2
DNA: TGCGCCAGCGGGGCAGGGCTGGGAGCTAACTATGGCTACACCTTC
CDR3: CASGAGLGANYGYTF

size: -
D: -
V: TRBV7-6
J: TRBJ2-3
DNA: TGTGCCAGCACCCCGGGGCCCACAGATACGCAGTATTTT
CDR3: CASTPGPTDTQYF

size: -
D: TRBD2
V: TRBV28
J: TRBJ2-7
DNA: TGTGCCAGCAGCGGAGCGGGGGGGCACTCCTACGAGCAGTACTTC
CDR3: CASSGAGGHSYEQYF

size: few
D: -
V: TRBV18
J: TRBJ1-3
DNA: TGTGCCAGCTCACCAGAGACCCAGCCAACGGGCACCATATATTTT
CDR3: CASSPETQPTGTIYF

size: -
D: -
V: TRBV19
J: TRBJ1-4
DNA: TGTGCCAGTAGTATAGGAGGGGGGGTCGGTAATGAAAAACTGTTTTTT
CDR3: CASSIGGGVGNEKLFF

size: -
D: -
V: TRBV5-1
J: TRBJ1-2
DNA: TGCGCCAGCCCCTTGGAGGGTGGACCATCCCTGGGCTACACCTTC
CDR3: CASPLEGGPSLGYTF

size: -
D: -
V: TRBV6-5
J: TRBJ1-5
DNA: TGTGCCAGCAGTCAACGGGGCGGGAGTCAGCCCCAGCATTTT
CDR3: CASSQRGGSQPQHF

size: -
D: -
V: TRBV27
J: TRBJ2-7
DNA: TGTGCCAGCAGTTACACCGACTCAAACTACGAGCAGTACTTC
CDR3: CASSYTDSNYEQYF

size: -
D: TRBD1
V: TRBV10-2
J: TRBJ1-4
DNA: TGCGCCAGCAGTGAGACAGGGGGGGAAAAACTGTTTTTT
CDR3: CASSETGGEKLFF